These 20 T cell receptor beta chains were all obtained from the same sample, sequenced in a study of T cells after yellow fever vaccination. In TCRdb, the 5' RACE reads were re-called with MiXCR into one record per CDR3 protein. The sample holds about 330,000 distinct CDR3 sequences, about 4% seen once. The material was PBMCs, obtained 5 days after the yellow fever booster vaccination. All receptors come from a man between 18 and 35 years old who received the YFV17D yellow fever vaccine.

This clonotype was detected many times. The chain has TRBV6-6 and TRBJ1-5; D call uncertain. CDR3 length equals 14 residues. Germline-derived CDR1 and CDR2 are MNHNY and SVGAGI (reference sequence). V was shortened by 8 bases and J by 7 bases, with 18 bases between the two germline ends. The CDR3 nucleotides are TGTGCCAGCCTCAAAGGTGGGCAGATCCAGCCCCAGCATTTT. Translated, it gives CASLKGGQIQPQHF.

V gene TRBV3-1 combines with J gene TRBJ1-6; D unclear. Trimming stripped 6 bases from V and 12 bases from J, with 12 bases between. The V gene's germline CDR1 is LGHDT and CDR2 YNNKEL (reference sequence). The CDR3 loop spans 12 amino acids. In DNA form, the CDR3 reads TGTGCCAGCAGTACGACTGGCCGACCCCTCCACTTT. Amino acid sequence: CASSTTGRPLHF. Based on the CDR3 plus reference TRBV3-1 and TRBJ1-6, the full variable domain is DTAVSQTPKYLVTQMGNDKSIKCEQNLGHDTMYWYKQDSKKFLKIMFSYNNKELIINETVPNRFSPKSPDKAHLNLHINSLELGDSAVYFCASSTTGRPLHFGNGTRLTVT.

This clonotype was counted between two and nine times. The chain employs TRBV5-1 and TRBJ1-1; tentative D call: TRBD1 (5 bases). CDR3 length equals 15 residues. Germline lookup yields CDR1 SGHRS and CDR2 YFSETQ. The germline V and J ends were trimmed by 4 bases and 1 base, with 14 bases remaining between them. The chain's CDR3 is CASSRGVGTNTEAFF. CDR3 sequence (DNA): TGCGCCAGCAGCCGAGGGGTCGGCACGAACACTGAAGCTTTCTTT.

This clonotype was counted a few times. The CDR3 loop reads CASSLVGGAEQPQHF. CDR3 DNA: TGTGCCAGCAGCTTAGTAGGGGGCGCGGAGCAGCCCCAGCATTTT. The V gene is TRBV7-2, the J gene TRBJ1-5; 7 nucleotides match TRBD1. The J segment lost 7 bases and the V segment lost 1 base, leaving 7 bases of the junction unmatched. This CDR3 is built from 15 residues. From germline, CDR1 is SGHTA and CDR2 FQGNSA.

This clonotype was found a few times. V is TRBV10-3 and J is TRBJ2-7; 9 nucleotides match TRBD2. CDR1 ENHRY and CDR2 SYGVKD come from the germline V gene. V dropped 6 bases and J dropped 4; count of bases not matched to a gene: 13. The CDR3 is 16 amino acids. CDR3 amino acids: CAIRGTGLAGRYEQYV. The CDR3 DNA sequence: TGTGCCATCAGGGGTACAGGGCTAGCGGGAAGATACGAGCAGTACGTC.

Only a few counts were recorded for this clonotype. The chain joins TRBV7-6 to TRBJ2-1; 7 positions match TRBD2. Germline CDR1 SGHVS, CDR2 FNYEAQ. Trimming cost V 3 bases and J 8 bases; bases outside gene matches: 4. The CDR3 extends over 13 amino acids. CDR3: CASSFTSAYEQFF. In nucleotides, the CDR3 is TGTGCCAGCAGCTTTACTAGCGCATATGAGCAGTTCTTC.

This clonotype came up a few times. V gene TRBV5-6 combines with J gene TRBJ2-7, with TRBD1 matching 7 bases. The CDR3 consists of 15 residues. With 3 bases clipped from V and 3 bases from J, the junction kept 9 bases outside the gene matches. The germline gives CDR1 SGHDT, CDR2 YYEEEE. The CDR3: CASSSAPGQRYEQYF. CDR3 in DNA: TGTGCCAGCAGCTCCGCCCCGGGACAGCGCTACGAGCAGTACTTC.

The CDR3 DNA is TGCAGTGCTAGCGACAGGGGGCGCGGAGGCTACACCTTC. As protein: CSASDRGRGGYTF. This chain connects TRBV20-1 to TRBJ1-2; TRBD1 aligns across 10 bases. CDR3 length: 13 residues. J lost 8 bases, V lost 3 bases, and 6 bases had no gene match. Germline V lookup: CDR1 DFQATT, CDR2 SNEGSKA (reference sequence).

This clonotype appeared many times. The rearrangement links TRBV6-2 or TRBV6-3 to TRBJ2-1; the D gene is possibly TRBD2 (5 bases). Looked up from germline, CDR1 is MNHEY and CDR2 is SVGEGT. Trimming took 5 bases from V and 2 from J, leaving 7 bases between them. The CDR3 covers 13 residues. CDR3 sequence: CASSGSPYNEQFF. CDR3 DNA: TGTGCCAGCAGTGGGAGCCCCTACAATGAGCAGTTCTTC.

This clonotype was detected many times. The chain uses TRBV29-1 and TRBJ2-3; possibly TRBD1 for D (6 bases). The V end lost 0 bases, the J end lost 6 bases, and 10 bases lay between the germline ends. The CDR3 sequence is 13 residues long. Germline values: CDR1 SQVTM, CDR2 ANQGSEA. The CDR3 DNA follows: TGCAGCGTTGAAGATGGGGGCTCGGATACGCAGTATTTT. Protein: CSVEDGGSDTQYF.

The genes are TRBV2 and TRBJ1-2; 11 bases fit TRBD1. This CDR3 comprises 17 residues. Germline assignment: CDR1 SNHLY and CDR2 FYNNEI. V lost 6 bases, J lost 2 bases, and 11 bases stayed unmatched. CDR3 coding DNA: TGTGCCAGCAGCCCCTGGGACAGGGGGTCGGAAAACTATGGCTACACCTTC. It specifies CASSPWDRGSENYGYTF.

This rearrangement joins TRBV27 to TRBJ1-2, with a weak D call TRBD1 (5 bases). The CDR3 is made up of 16 amino acids. Germline values: CDR1 MNHEY, CDR2 SMNVEV (reference sequence). Trimming pared 5 bases from V and 3 bases from J, leaving 19 bases between. The CDR3 here is CASSPTGTEFHYGYTF. CDR3 in DNA: TGTGCCAGCAGTCCAACCGGGACGGAGTTTCACTATGGCTACACCTTC.

A few counts support this clonotype. J is TRBJ1-4 and V is TRBV5-1; perhaps TRBD1 as D (6 bases). CDR3 length equals 15 residues. Germline CDR1 reads SGHRS; CDR2 reads YFSETQ. Trimming left V 4 bases short and J 8 bases short, with 18 bases between. The CDR3 region has the DNA TGCGCCAGCAGCGAATGGACCCCGAGGGGGGAAAAACTGTTTTTT. Encoded protein: CASSEWTPRGEKLFF.

This clonotype was observed at least ten times. CDR3 bases: TGCGCCAGCAGCCAGAGCTCGTTGGACGGATTATATGGCTACACCTTC. Translation: CASSQSSLDGLYGYTF. The chain joins TRBV4-1 to TRBJ1-2; D is uncertain. Trimming left V 3 bases short and J 5 bases short, with 19 bases between. CDR3 length: 16 amino acids. The germline CDR1 and CDR2 sequences are MGHRA and YSYEKL.

The CDR3 DNA reads as TGTGCCAGTAGCGGGACAGGGATTACCGGGGAGCTGTTTTTT. It yields the protein CASSGTGITGELFF. The chain carries TRBV19 and TRBJ2-2, with 9 bases identical to TRBD1. CDR3 length: 14 amino acids. The junction had 4 bases not matched to a gene; V was cut back by 6 bases and J by 5 bases. CDR1 LNHDA and CDR2 SQIVND come from the germline V gene (reference sequence).

This sequence joins TRBV5-1 and TRBJ1-1; TRBD1 matches 8 bases. The junction had 10 bases not matched to a gene; V was cut back by 4 bases and J by 5 bases. CDR3 length: 15 residues. Germline values: CDR1 SGHRS, CDR2 YFSETQ. The CDR3 coding sequence is TGCGCCAGCAGCGCGACAGGGGAAAGGGGGACTGAAGCTTTCTTT. Residues: CASSATGERGTEAFF. Together with reference TRBV5-1 and TRBJ1-1, the CDR3 gives the full variable domain: KAGVTQTPRYLIKTRGQQVTLSCSPISGHRSVSWYQQTPGQGLQFLFEYFSETQRNKGNFPGRFSGRQFSNSRSEMNVSTLELGDSALYLCASSATGERGTEAFFGQGTRLTVV.

This clonotype has only a few counts. The rearrangement joins TRBV5-1 to TRBJ2-7; TRBD1 might be the D (5 bases). V was shortened by 5 bases and J by 2 bases, with 17 bases between the two germline ends. Germline-derived CDR1 and CDR2 are SGHRS and YFSETQ. The CDR3 loop spans 15 amino acids. The CDR3 protein is CASRPNPRDPYEQYF. CDR3 in DNA: TGCGCCAGCAGACCAAACCCCAGGGATCCCTACGAGCAGTACTTC. Full variable domain (outside the CDR3, taken from reference TRBV5-1 and TRBJ2-7): KAGVTQTPRYLIKTRGQQVTLSCSPISGHRSVSWYQQTPGQGLQFLFEYFSETQRNKGNFPGRFSGRQFSNSRSEMNVSTLELGDSALYLCASRPNPRDPYEQYFGPGTRLTVT.

This clonotype was seen ten or more times. This chain uses TRBV7-2 with TRBJ2-5; D uncertain. Trimming shortened V by 2 bases and J by 1 base, and 11 bases separated the two germline ends. In germline, CDR1 is SGHTA, CDR2 FQGNSA. The CDR3 totals 15 residues. The CDR3 region is CASSLRADLQETQYF. CDR3 DNA: TGTGCCAGCAGCTTAAGGGCAGACCTCCAAGAGACCCAGTACTTC.

This clonotype was seen a handful of times. The chain employs TRBV12-3 or TRBV12-4 and TRBJ1-3; a possible D gene is TRBD1 (6 bases). V dropped 6 bases and J dropped 8 bases, with 14 bases sitting between them. The CDR3 spans 13 residues. CDR3 nucleotides: TGTGCCAGCAGAAAAAACAGGGAACACACCATATATTTT. Translated: CASRKNREHTIYF.

This clonotype came up a few times. The rearrangement links TRBV10-3 to TRBJ2-7; D may correspond to TRBD1 or TRBD2 (5 bases each). The germline V and J ends were trimmed by 7 bases and 6 bases, with 25 bases remaining between them. The CDR3 is 16 residues long. In germline, CDR1 is ENHRY, CDR2 SYGVKD. CDR3 DNA: TGTGCCATCAACGCGGAAAAGGGGCGAAGTGGGGGCGAGCAGTACTTC. It codes for CAINAEKGRSGGEQYF.